This T cell receptor (beta chain) was found in a study of blood T cell repertoires in COVID-19. Across the study: Sites across the United States, Italy and Spain contributed samples from acute and convalescent COVID-19.

Source study methods: It was from reference gene primer amplification that nucleated cell counts were estimated. Measured with immunoSEQ multiplex PCR; TCRdb has only the in-frame clones, and not every one. Clone size and the V and J calls come from that table; the DNA yielded D and trimming. Of around 120,000 clones detected, around 90% appear once; the ten largest clones hold about 3.5%. The CDR3 covers 13 residues. With 1 base removed from V and 3 bases from J, the gap between germline ends came to 9 bases. The germline gives CDR1 SQVTM, CDR2 ANQGSEA. This clonotype was obtained from a middle-aged man with active COVID-19. The chain combines TRBV29-1 with TRBJ1-1; D gene unclear. The specimen was peripheral blood. The CDR3 DNA sequence: TGCAGCGTTGAAGTTCGGTCGGACACTGAAGCTTTCTTT. Encoded protein: CSVEVRSDTEAFF.